This T cell receptor beta chain derives from a study of blood T cell repertoires in COVID-19. Self-reported history from a screening survey and questionnaire set each donor's cohort. Germline CDR1 and CDR2: SQVTM and ANQGSEA. Trimming removed 2 bases from V and 4 bases from J, with 10 bases in between. CDR3 length: 13 amino acids. Libraries were prepared by immunoSEQ multiplex PCR; TCRdb keeps only in-frame clonotypes and omits some of them. The data contain 200,000 to 250,000 clones, 65% to 85% of them seen just once; the ten biggest clones take up 5.5% to 7.5%. Sequences were obtained from PBMCs or T cells enriched from blood (not recorded which). This receptor was taken from a woman in her thirties or forties who had recovered from COVID-19. V usage is TRBV29-1 and J usage is TRBJ2-3; D is unresolved. CDR3 in DNA: TGCAGCGTTGAACCGAGAATCGCAGATACGCAGTATTTT. It specifies CSVEPRIADTQYF.